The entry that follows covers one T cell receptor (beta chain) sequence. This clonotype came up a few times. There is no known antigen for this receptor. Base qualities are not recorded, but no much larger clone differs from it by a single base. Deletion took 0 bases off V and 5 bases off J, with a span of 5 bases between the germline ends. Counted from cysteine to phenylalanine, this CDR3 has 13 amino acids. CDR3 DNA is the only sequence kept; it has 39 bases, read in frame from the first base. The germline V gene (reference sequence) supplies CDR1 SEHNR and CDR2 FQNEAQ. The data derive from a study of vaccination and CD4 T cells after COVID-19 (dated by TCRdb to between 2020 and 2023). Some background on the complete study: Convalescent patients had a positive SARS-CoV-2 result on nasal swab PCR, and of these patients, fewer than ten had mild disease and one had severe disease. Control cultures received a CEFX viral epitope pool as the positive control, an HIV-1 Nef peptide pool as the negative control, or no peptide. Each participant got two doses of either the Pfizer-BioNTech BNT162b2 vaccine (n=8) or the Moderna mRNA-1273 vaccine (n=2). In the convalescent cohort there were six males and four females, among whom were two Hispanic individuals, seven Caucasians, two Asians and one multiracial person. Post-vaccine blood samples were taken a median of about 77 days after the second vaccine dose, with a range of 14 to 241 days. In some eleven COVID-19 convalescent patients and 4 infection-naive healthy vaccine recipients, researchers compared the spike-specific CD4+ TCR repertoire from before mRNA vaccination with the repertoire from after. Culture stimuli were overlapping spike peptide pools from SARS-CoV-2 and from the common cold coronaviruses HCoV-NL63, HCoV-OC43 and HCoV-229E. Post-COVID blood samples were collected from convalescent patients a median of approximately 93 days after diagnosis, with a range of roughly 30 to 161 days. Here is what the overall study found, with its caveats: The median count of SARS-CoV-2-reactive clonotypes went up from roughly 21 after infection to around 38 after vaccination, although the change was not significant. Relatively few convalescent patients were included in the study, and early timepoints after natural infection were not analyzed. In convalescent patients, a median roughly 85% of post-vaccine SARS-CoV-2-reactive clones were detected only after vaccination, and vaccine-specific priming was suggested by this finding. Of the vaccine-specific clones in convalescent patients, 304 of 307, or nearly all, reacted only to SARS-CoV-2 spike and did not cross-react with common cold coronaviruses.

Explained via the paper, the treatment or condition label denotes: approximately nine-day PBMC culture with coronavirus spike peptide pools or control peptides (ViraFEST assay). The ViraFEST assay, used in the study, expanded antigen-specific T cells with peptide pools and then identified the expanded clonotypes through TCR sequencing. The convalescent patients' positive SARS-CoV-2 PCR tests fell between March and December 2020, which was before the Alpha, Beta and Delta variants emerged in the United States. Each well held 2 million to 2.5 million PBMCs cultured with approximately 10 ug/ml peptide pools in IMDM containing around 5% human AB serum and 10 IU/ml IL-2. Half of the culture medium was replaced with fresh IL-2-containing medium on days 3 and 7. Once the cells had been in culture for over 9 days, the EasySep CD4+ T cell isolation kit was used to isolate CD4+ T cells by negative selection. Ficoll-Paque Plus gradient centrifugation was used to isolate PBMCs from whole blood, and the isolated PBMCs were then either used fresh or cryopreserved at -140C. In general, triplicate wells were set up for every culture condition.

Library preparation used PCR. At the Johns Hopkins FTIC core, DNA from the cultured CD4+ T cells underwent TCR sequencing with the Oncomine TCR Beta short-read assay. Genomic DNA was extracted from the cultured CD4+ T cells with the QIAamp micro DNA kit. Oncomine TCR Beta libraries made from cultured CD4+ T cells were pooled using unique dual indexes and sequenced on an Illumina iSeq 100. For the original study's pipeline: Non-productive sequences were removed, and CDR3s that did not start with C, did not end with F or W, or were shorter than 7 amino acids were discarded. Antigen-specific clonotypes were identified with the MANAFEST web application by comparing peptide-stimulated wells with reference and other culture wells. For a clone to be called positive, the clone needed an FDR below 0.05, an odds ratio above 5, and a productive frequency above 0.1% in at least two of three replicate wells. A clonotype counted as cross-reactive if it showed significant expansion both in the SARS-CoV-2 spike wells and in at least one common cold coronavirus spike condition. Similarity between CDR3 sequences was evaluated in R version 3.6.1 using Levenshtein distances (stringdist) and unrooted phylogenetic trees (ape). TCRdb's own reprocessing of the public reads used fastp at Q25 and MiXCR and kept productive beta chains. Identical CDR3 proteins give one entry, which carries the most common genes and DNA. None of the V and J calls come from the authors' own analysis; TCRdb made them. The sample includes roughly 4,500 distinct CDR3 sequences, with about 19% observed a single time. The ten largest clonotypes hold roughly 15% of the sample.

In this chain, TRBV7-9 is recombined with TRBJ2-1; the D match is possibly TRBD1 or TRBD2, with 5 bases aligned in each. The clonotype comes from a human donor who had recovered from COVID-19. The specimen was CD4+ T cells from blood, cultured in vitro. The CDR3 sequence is CASSLAGDNEQFF. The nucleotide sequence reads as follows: TGTGCCAGCAGCTTAGCGGGGGACAATGAGCAGTTCTTC.